The T cell receptor (beta chain) under discussion was sequenced for a study of cytomegalovirus exposure and HLA in healthy donors. The PCR contained 60 Vbeta and 13 Jbeta primers. The method was immunoSEQ multiplex PCR; TCRdb's version includes in-frame clones alone and lacks a portion of them. The sample carries under 150,000 clones, roughly 77% recorded once. To note about this clone: The antigen remains unidentified.

Trimming shortened V by 2 bases and J by 3 bases, and 8 bases separated the two germline ends. CDR1 and CDR2 from the germline V gene are KGHSH and LQKENI. The CDR3 length is 14 residues. The donors were healthy bone marrow donors. Study observations and caveats: In an earlier analysis, about 90% or about 30%: the productive usage of most TCR beta V segments. 87-base-pair reads could not separate some V segments, including TRBV6-2 and TRBV6-3.

The clonotype comes from a man aged 18 to 35 in good health and CMV-seronegative. Sample: PBMCs. The chain is built from TRBV18 and TRBJ2-1, with D unresolved. The CDR3 coding sequence is TGTGCCAGCTCACCATCGGGTGTCTACAATGAGCAGTTCTTC. Protein sequence: CASSPSGVYNEQFF.